The sequence of this T cell receptor (beta chain) was determined in a study of shared clonotypes between healthy human individuals. As processed by the authors: Because ImmunoSEQ provided only junction sequences with no quality scores, the filtering differed. Measured with immunoSEQ multiplex PCR; TCRdb has only the in-frame clones, and not every one. V and J calls plus clone size are reproduced from that table; the DNA served to infer D and trimming. The data show approximately 470,000 clones, about 84% seen once. In germline, CDR1 is SGHDN, CDR2 FVKESK. Trimming took off 1 base at V and 4 bases at J, with 11 bases between the two ends. This CDR3 comprises 15 residues.

This clonotype was sampled from a woman aged 40 to 55 in good health. Some clones in this sample may be carry-over from other donors' samples. The chain joins TRBV14 to TRBJ1-5; D is unresolved. Sequencing input: PBMCs. The CDR3 nucleotides are TGTGCCAGCAGCCAAGGGGGTGGGTGGAATCAGCCCCAGCATTTT. This encodes CASSQGGGWNQPQHF.